Following are 23 T cell receptor beta chains from one sample sequenced in a study of early T cells in non-severe SARS-CoV-2 infection. TCRdb reanalysed the 5' RACE reads using MiXCR and keeps one entry per CDR3 protein. Of about 70,000 distinct CDR3 sequences in the sample, more than 10% were seen once. This sample comprised whole blood, obtained at baseline. These TCRs come from an adult who was a healthcare worker with PCR-confirmed SARS-CoV-2 infection or an uninfected control (not recorded which). The donor label of this sample is uncertain.

The CDR3 region is CASSLTDGDTEAFF. For the CDR3, the DNA is TGCGCCAGCAGCCTCACGGACGGCGACACTGAAGCTTTCTTT. The rearrangement links TRBV5-1 to TRBJ1-1; D ambiguous. With 4 bases removed from V and 3 bases from J, the gap between germline ends came to 13 bases. CDR1 SGHRS and CDR2 YFSETQ come from the germline V gene. This CDR3 spans 14 amino acids. The full variable domain, with the rest looked up from reference TRBV5-1 and TRBJ1-1, is KAGVTQTPRYLIKTRGQQVTLSCSPISGHRSVSWYQQTPGQGLQFLFEYFSETQRNKGNFPGRFSGRQFSNSRSEMNVSTLELGDSALYLCASSLTDGDTEAFFGQGTRLTVV.

V is TRBV2 and J is TRBJ2-5; tentative D call: TRBD2 (6 bases). The germline V gene has CDR1 SNHLY and CDR2 FYNNEI. V lost 10 bases and J lost 2, with 17 bases in between. The CDR3 sequence is 14 residues long. The CDR3 is CAIRTRERQETQYF. The DNA for the CDR3 is TGTGCCATCCGCACCCGGGAGAGGCAAGAGACCCAGTACTTC.

The chain couples TRBV30 to TRBJ2-3, with 9 positions matching TRBD2. Germline CDR1 and CDR2: GTSNPN and SVGIG (reference sequence). V lost 8 bases to trimming and J lost 1 base; unmatched junction nucleotides: 4. The CDR3 contains 13 residues. The CDR3, as DNA: TGTGCCGGAATAGCGGGGGGCACAGATACGCAGTATTTT. Amino acid sequence: CAGIAGGTDTQYF.

The rearrangement uses TRBV25-1 and TRBJ2-6; D remains unclear. The CDR3 length is 16 residues. Trimming took 5 bases from V and 0 from J, leaving 11 bases between them. Germline loops: CDR1 MGHDK, CDR2 SYGVNS. The CDR3 sequence: CASSTPSRSGANVLTF. CDR3 sequence (DNA): TGTGCCAGCAGTACCCCTTCGCGCTCTGGGGCCAACGTCCTGACTTTC.

The rearrangement joins TRBV20-1 to TRBJ1-4; 9 bases map to TRBD1. The CDR3 is 13 amino acids. Trimming cost V 5 bases and J 6 bases; bases outside gene matches: 4. CDR1 and CDR2 (germline): DFQATT, SNEGSKA (reference sequence). CDR3 DNA: TGCAGTGCTGGGACAGGGCGTCATGAAAAACTGTTTTTT. Protein product: CSAGTGRHEKLFF.

This clonotype was counted only a few times. The chain is built from TRBV12-3 or TRBV12-4 and TRBJ2-7; 9 bases fit TRBD2. Trimming cost V 5 bases and J 4 bases; bases outside gene matches: 12. The CDR3 is 16 amino acids. The CDR3 DNA reads TGTGCCAGCAGTATCCTGGGGATAGCGGGAGCGTACGAGCAGTACTTC. Amino acid sequence: CASSILGIAGAYEQYF.

V usage is TRBV27 and J usage is TRBJ1-2, with TRBD1 matching over 7 bases. The junction had 12 bases not matched to a gene; V was cut back by 4 bases and J by 7 bases. The CDR3 consists of 15 residues. Germline CDR1 and CDR2: MNHEY and SMNVEV (reference sequence). The CDR3 region has the DNA TGTGCCAGCAGTTACTCAGAGGGGGCGATATCTGGCTACACCTTC. Translating gives CASSYSEGAISGYTF.

This clonotype came up a few times. The chain links TRBV6-2 or TRBV6-3 to TRBJ2-7; D unclear. CDR1 and CDR2 (germline): MNHEY, SVGEGT. The ends were cut back, 3 bases at V and 6 bases at J, with 9 bases in the middle. The CDR3 spans 12 residues. The CDR3 coding sequence is TGTGCCAGCAGTTATTCGACCTCCGAGCAGTACTTC. Translating it yields CASSYSTSEQYF.

The chain joins TRBV7-9 to TRBJ2-7; TRBD1 is a possible D gene (5 bases). CDR1 is SEHNR and CDR2 is FQNEAQ in the germline V gene (reference sequence). This CDR3 region has 13 residues. Between the trimmed V and J ends, which lost 3 bases and 2 bases, there was a span of 8 bases. The CDR3 is CASSFAGTYEQYF. For the CDR3, the DNA is TGTGCCAGCAGCTTTGCAGGGACCTACGAGCAGTACTTC.

CDR3 in amino acids: CASSLARTVFYGYTF. CDR3 sequence (DNA): TGCGCCAGCAGCTTGGCCCGGACAGTTTTCTATGGCTACACCTTC. The J gene is TRBJ1-2, the V gene TRBV5-1; tentative D call: TRBD1 (6 bases). CDR1 SGHRS and CDR2 YFSETQ come from the germline V gene. The CDR3 has 15 residues. V lost 0 bases and J 4 bases, leaving 13 bases between the germline ends.

This clonotype showed up many times. V and J are TRBV11-2 and TRBJ2-3; 7 nucleotides align to TRBD2. Unmatched junction bases numbered 3, after V lost 5 bases and J lost 4 bases. CDR3 length: 13 residues. Per the germline V gene, CDR1 is SGHAT and CDR2 is FQNNGV. CDR3 DNA sequence: TGTGCCAGCAGCGTCGCGGGGGCAGATACGCAGTATTTT. Amino acid sequence: CASSVAGADTQYF.

This clonotype showed up just a few times. The V gene is TRBV12-3 or TRBV12-4, the J gene TRBJ2-2; 7 bases are a match to TRBD1. The CDR3 spans 15 residues. Germline trimming cut 6 bases from V and 5 bases from J; bases unmatched to any gene: 9. CDR3 nucleotides: TGTGCCAGCAGCCTGACAGGGTCTGAAACCGGGGAGCTGTTTTTT. This sequence encodes CASSLTGSETGELFF.

This clonotype was recorded at least ten times. The chain uses TRBV20-1 and TRBJ2-1; D is perhaps TRBD1 (5 bases). The germline V and J ends were trimmed by 7 bases and 5 bases, with 18 bases remaining between them. This CDR3 region has 14 residues. Germline loops: CDR1 DFQATT, CDR2 SNEGSKA (reference sequence). The CDR3 spells CSGLPGQKDNEQFF. The CDR3 DNA sequence: TGCAGTGGCCTCCCAGGGCAAAAGGACAATGAGCAGTTCTTC.

The chain is built from TRBV5-1 and TRBJ2-7, with D unresolved. Germline-derived CDR1 and CDR2 are SGHRS and YFSETQ. Trimming shortened V by 2 bases and J by 7 bases, and 10 bases separated the two germline ends. The CDR3 is made up of 12 amino acids. In DNA, the CDR3 is TGCGCCAGCAGCTTAAGTGGTGGGGAGCAGTACTTC. Translation gives CASSLSGGEQYF. Full variable domain (remainder filled in from reference TRBV5-1 and TRBJ2-7): KAGVTQTPRYLIKTRGQQVTLSCSPISGHRSVSWYQQTPGQGLQFLFEYFSETQRNKGNFPGRFSGRQFSNSRSEMNVSTLELGDSALYLCASSLSGGEQYFGPGTRLTVT.

This clonotype turned up a few times. CDR3 coding DNA: TGTGCCAGCAGTAAATACCGGGACGAATCCACCTATGGCTACACCTTC. It yields the protein CASSKYRDESTYGYTF. The rearrangement links TRBV27 to TRBJ1-2; perhaps TRBD1 as D (5 bases). CDR3 size: 16 residues. V lost 5 bases, J lost 4 bases, and 20 bases lay in between. Per the germline V gene, CDR1 is MNHEY and CDR2 is SMNVEV (reference sequence).

This clonotype was detected only a few times. The chain employs TRBV19 and TRBJ1-2; a possible D gene is TRBD1 (5 bases). Germline V gene sequence: CDR1 LNHDA, CDR2 SQIVND (reference sequence). The CDR3 is 15 residues long. The V and J ends lost 2 bases and 7 bases respectively, with 17 bases between them. In DNA form, the CDR3 reads TGTGCCAGTAGTATATTGCAGGGTACCTTCCGTGGCTACACCTTC. Translating gives CASSILQGTFRGYTF.

This clonotype was counted only a few times. The V call is TRBV10-2, the J call TRBJ2-7; 8 bases line up with TRBD2. Per germline, CDR1 WSHSY and CDR2 SAAADI. The junction had 22 bases not matched to a gene; V was cut back by 8 bases and J by 7 bases. The CDR3 runs to 17 residues. CDR3 nucleotide sequence: TGCGCCAGCCAATTTGGACTAGCCCGCTACCGAGGCGGGGAGCAGTACTTC. This sequence encodes CASQFGLARYRGGEQYF.

This clonotype has a count of ten or more. The V call is TRBV5-1, the J call TRBJ2-7, with TRBD2 identical over 10 bases. The CDR3 consists of 15 residues. The ends lost 4 bases at V and 6 bases at J; junction bases unmatched: 10. Germline V gene sequence: CDR1 SGHRS, CDR2 YFSETQ. CDR3 nucleotides: TGCGCCAGCAGCCTACGAACCGGGACTAGCGTCGAGCAGTACTTC. It translates to CASSLRTGTSVEQYF.

The rearrangement joins TRBV18 to TRBJ2-3; D perhaps matches TRBD1 (5 bases). The CDR3 runs to 13 residues. Germline V gives CDR1 KGHSH, CDR2 LQKENI. The V and J ends lost 6 bases and 2 bases respectively, with 9 bases between them. The chain's CDR3 is CASSLTATDTQYF. The CDR3 nucleotides are TGTGCCAGCTCCCTGACAGCCACAGATACGCAGTATTTT.

This clonotype was observed a few times. The J gene is TRBJ1-1, the V gene TRBV6-1, with D perhaps TRBD1 (6 bases). CDR1 and CDR2 from the germline V gene are MNHNS and SASEGT. Trimming removed 7 bases from V and 0 bases from J, with 21 bases in between. The CDR3 extends over 17 amino acids. The CDR3 DNA reads TGTGCCAGCACCCTATCCGTCAGGGGTTTGATGAACACTGAAGCTTTCTTT. This codes for CASTLSVRGLMNTEAFF.

The chain uses TRBV2 and TRBJ2-4; 8 bases are shared with TRBD2. Trimming at V came to 5 bases and at J to 2 bases, leaving 8 bases not matched to a gene. Germline V gene sequence: CDR1 SNHLY, CDR2 FYNNEI. The CDR3 is made up of 16 amino acids. In DNA, the CDR3 is TGTGCCAGCAGTCCGACTAGCGTGGGCTCCAAAAACATTCAGTACTTC. Amino acid sequence: CASSPTSVGSKNIQYF.

This clonotype was counted at least ten times. The genes are TRBV4-1 and TRBJ2-5; 7 bases are shared with TRBD2. V gave up 6 bases and J gave up 3 bases; unmatched junction bases: 4. The CDR3 has 13 residues. Germline-derived CDR1 and CDR2 are MGHRA and YSYEKL. CDR3 loop: CASRSSGKETQYF. The CDR3 DNA reads as TGCGCCAGCAGGTCGAGCGGGAAAGAGACCCAGTACTTC.

This clonotype showed up many times. V usage is TRBV10-3 and J usage is TRBJ1-2; maybe TRBD1 (6 bases). The CDR3 spans 14 residues. Germline values: CDR1 ENHRY, CDR2 SYGVKD. Between the trimmed V and J ends, which lost 0 bases and 5 bases, there was a span of 10 bases. The CDR3 nucleotides read TGTGCCATCAGTGAGTCGGGGACACTTTATGGCTACACCTTC. Translation: CAISESGTLYGYTF.